This T cell receptor (beta chain) was sequenced in a study of T-cell reconstitution after alpha-beta-depleted transplantation in children. Preparation of the TCRbeta library was carried out with unique molecular identifiers. TCRdb re-called the PCR reads with MiXCR, one entry per CDR3 protein. The profile covers 490,000 or so distinct CDR3 sequences, with around 13% appearing a single time and 5% to 6% taken by the ten largest. This clonotype came up a few times. The V gene's germline CDR1 is SGHTA and CDR2 FQGTGA. This CDR3 has 17 amino acids. Trimming cost V 5 bases and J 1 base; bases outside gene matches: 11.

This chain uses TRBV7-3 with TRBJ2-7, with 10 bases matching TRBD1. This receptor was identified in a human donor who donated a stem cell graft to a child with combined immunodeficiency. Specimen: PBMCs from the stem cell graft donor, collected from the stem cell graft. CDR3 residues: CASSLNRDRGLSYEQYF. In DNA, the CDR3 is TGTGCCAGCAGCCTGAACCGGGACAGGGGTCTGTCCTACGAGCAGTACTTC.